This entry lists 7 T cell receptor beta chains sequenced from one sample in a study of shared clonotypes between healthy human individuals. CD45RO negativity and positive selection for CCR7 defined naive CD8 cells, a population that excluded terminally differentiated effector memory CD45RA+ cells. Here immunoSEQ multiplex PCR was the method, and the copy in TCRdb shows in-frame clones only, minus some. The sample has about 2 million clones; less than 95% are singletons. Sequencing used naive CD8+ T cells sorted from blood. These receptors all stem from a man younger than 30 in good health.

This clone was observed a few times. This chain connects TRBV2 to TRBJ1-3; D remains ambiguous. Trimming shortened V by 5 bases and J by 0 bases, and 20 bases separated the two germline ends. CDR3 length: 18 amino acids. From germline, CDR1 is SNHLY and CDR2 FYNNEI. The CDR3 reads CASSPRVLHRYSGNTIYF. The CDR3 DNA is TGTGCCAGCAGTCCCCGGGTCCTACACCGGTACTCTGGAAACACCATATATTTT.

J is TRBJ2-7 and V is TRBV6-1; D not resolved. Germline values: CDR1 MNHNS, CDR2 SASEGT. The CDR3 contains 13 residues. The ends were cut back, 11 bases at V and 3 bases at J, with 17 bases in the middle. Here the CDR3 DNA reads TGTGCCTCCGCAGATGGTCTGCGCTACGAGCAGTACTTC. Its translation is CASADGLRYEQYF.

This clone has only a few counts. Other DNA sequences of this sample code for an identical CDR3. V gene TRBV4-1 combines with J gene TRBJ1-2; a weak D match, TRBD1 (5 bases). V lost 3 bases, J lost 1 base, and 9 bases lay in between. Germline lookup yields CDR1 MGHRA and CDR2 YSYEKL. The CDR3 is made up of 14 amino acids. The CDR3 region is CASSQKDSNYGYTF. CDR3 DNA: TGCGCCAGCAGCCAGAAAGACAGTAACTATGGCTACACCTTC.

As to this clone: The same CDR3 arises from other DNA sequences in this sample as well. The CDR3 nucleotides are TGTGCCAGCAGCTTCGGGGGTCCCTACGAGCAGTACTTC. Protein product: CASSFGGPYEQYF. This chain joins TRBV5-6 and TRBJ2-7; tentative D call: TRBD2 (6 bases). The germline gives CDR1 SGHDT, CDR2 YYEEEE. V shed 2 bases and J shed 2 bases, with 8 bases lying between them. This CDR3 is built from 13 residues.

The CDR3 here is CASSQDLNSIYNEQFF. CDR3 coding DNA: TGCGCCAGCAGCCAAGATTTAAACTCAATCTACAATGAGCAGTTCTTC. The chain carries TRBV4-1 and TRBJ2-1; D is uncertain. Germline V gene sequence: CDR1 MGHRA, CDR2 YSYEKL. This CDR3 spans 16 amino acids. V was shortened by 0 bases and J by 3 bases, with 12 bases between the two germline ends.

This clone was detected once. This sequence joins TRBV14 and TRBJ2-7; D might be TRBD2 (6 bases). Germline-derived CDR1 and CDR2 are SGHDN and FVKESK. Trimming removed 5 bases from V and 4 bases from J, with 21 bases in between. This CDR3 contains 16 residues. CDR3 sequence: CASSTRGVQAGYEQYF. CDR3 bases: TGTGCCAGCAGCACTCGCGGGGTTCAGGCCGGGTACGAGCAGTACTTC. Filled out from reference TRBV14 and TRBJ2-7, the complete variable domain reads EAGVTQFPSHSVIEKGQTVTLRCDPISGHDNLYWYRRVMGKEIKFLLHFVKESKQDESGMPNNRFLAERTGGTYSTLKVQPAELEDSGVYFCASSTRGVQAGYEQYFGPGTRLTVT.

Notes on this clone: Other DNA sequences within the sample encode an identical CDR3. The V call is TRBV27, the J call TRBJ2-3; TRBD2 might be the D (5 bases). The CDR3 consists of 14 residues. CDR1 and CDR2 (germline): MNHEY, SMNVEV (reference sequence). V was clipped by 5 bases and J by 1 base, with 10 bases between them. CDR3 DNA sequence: TGTGCCAGCAGTCCCCTGGGAGGCACAGATACGCAGTATTTT. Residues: CASSPLGGTDTQYF.